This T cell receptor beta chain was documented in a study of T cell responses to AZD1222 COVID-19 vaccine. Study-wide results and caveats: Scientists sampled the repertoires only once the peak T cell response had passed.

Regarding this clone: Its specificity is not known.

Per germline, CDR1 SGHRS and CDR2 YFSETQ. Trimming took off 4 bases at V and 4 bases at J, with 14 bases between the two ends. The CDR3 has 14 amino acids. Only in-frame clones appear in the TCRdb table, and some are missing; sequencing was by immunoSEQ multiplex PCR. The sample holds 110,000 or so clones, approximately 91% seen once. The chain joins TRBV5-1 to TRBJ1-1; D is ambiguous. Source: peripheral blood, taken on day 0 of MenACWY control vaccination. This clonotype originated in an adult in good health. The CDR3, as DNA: TGCGCCAGCAGCCCCCTACCGGGCGGCACTGAAGCTTTCTTT. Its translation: CASSPLPGGTEAFF.